These 14 T cell receptor beta chains came from one sample sequenced in a study of T cells after yellow fever vaccination. MiXCR was run by TCRdb on the 5' RACE reads, yielding one entry per CDR3 protein. The table shows hundreds of thousands of distinct CDR3 sequences, with under 15% occurring only once. The material sequenced was CD4+ T cells sorted from PBMCs, taken 15 days after the yellow fever booster vaccination. These receptors came from a man younger than 30 who received the YFV17D yellow fever vaccine.

The gene calls are TRBV7-3 and TRBJ2-1; no clear D gene. Germline V CDR1 and CDR2: SGHTA, FQGTGA. V was shortened by 4 bases and J by 5 bases, with 6 bases between the two germline ends. CDR3 length: 12 amino acids. The CDR3 nucleotides read TGTGCCAGCAGCTCCGCGGACAATGAGCAGTTCTTC. Its translation is CASSSADNEQFF.

V usage is TRBV11-2 and J usage is TRBJ1-2; D possibly corresponds to TRBD1 (5 bases). The CDR3 is 12 residues long. The V gene's germline CDR1 is SGHAT and CDR2 FQNNGV. V lost 4 bases to trimming and J lost 6 bases, with 9 bases between them. CDR3 amino acids: CASSSEGNGYTF. CDR3 bases: TGTGCCAGCAGCTCGGAGGGGAATGGCTACACCTTC.

This chain uses TRBV4-3 with TRBJ1-1; 8 bases match TRBD1. The length of the CDR3 is 16 residues. Germline V gene lookup returns CDR1 LGHNA and CDR2 YSLEER. Germline trimming cut 2 bases from V and 6 bases from J; bases unmatched to any gene: 11. The CDR3 loop reads CASSQYLTGGRSEAFF. The DNA for the CDR3 is TGCGCCAGCAGCCAATACTTAACAGGGGGTCGGTCTGAAGCTTTCTTT.

The J gene is TRBJ2-3, the V gene TRBV10-3; 9 bases map to TRBD1. This CDR3 region has 16 residues. Trimming took 10 bases from V and 5 from J; bases not matched to a gene: 16. Germline assignment: CDR1 ENHRY and CDR2 SYGVKD. DNA of the CDR3: TGTGCCAGATACTCCCGGGACAGGGTAGCTATAGATACGCAGTATTTT. This sequence encodes CARYSRDRVAIDTQYF.

The rearrangement links TRBV6-2 or TRBV6-3 to TRBJ1-2; 10 bases match TRBD1. The trim removed 3 bases at V and 6 bases at J, leaving 10 bases unmatched. CDR3 size: 16 residues. Germline V gene sequence: CDR1 MNHEY, CDR2 SVGEGT. CDR3 in DNA: TGTGCCAGCAGTTATCTTCGTGGGACAGGGGCCAATGGCTACACCTTC. Translating gives CASSYLRGTGANGYTF.

This chain connects TRBV5-1 to TRBJ1-2; perhaps TRBD1 as D (6 bases). Germline CDR1 is SGHRS and CDR2 is YFSETQ. This CDR3 has 14 amino acids. Trimming removed 1 base from V and 2 bases from J, with 9 bases in between. For the CDR3, the DNA is TGCGCCAGCAGCTTGCTTACAGGGAACTATGGCTACACCTTC. Translating gives CASSLLTGNYGYTF.

J is TRBJ1-1 and V is TRBV7-9; D possibly corresponds to TRBD1 (5 bases). This CDR3 is 12 amino acids long. The ends were cut back, 5 bases at V and 8 bases at J, with 12 bases in the middle. Germline V gene sequence: CDR1 SEHNR, CDR2 FQNEAQ (reference sequence). The CDR3 DNA sequence: TGTGCCAGCAGCCTAGAGAGGGGAGAAGCTTTCTTT. Translation gives CASSLERGEAFF.

The sample holds a few counts of this clonotype. The V call is TRBV5-1, the J call TRBJ1-5, with TRBD1 matching 7 bases. V lost 0 bases to trimming and J lost 9 bases; unmatched junction nucleotides: 12. Germline CDR1 is SGHRS and CDR2 is YFSETQ. This CDR3 contains 16 residues. The CDR3 loop is CASSLVGTVDGSPQHF. In DNA form, the CDR3 reads TGCGCCAGCAGCTTGGTAGGGACAGTTGACGGATCGCCCCAGCATTTT.

The chain recombines TRBV4-1 with TRBJ2-5; 7 bases align to TRBD1. The J segment lost 1 base and the V segment lost 0 bases, leaving 8 bases of the junction unmatched. CDR3 size: 17 residues. From germline, CDR1 is MGHRA and CDR2 YSYEKL. The CDR3 sequence: CASSQDPGTESQETQYF. Written as DNA, the CDR3 is TGCGCCAGCAGCCAAGATCCTGGGACAGAGAGCCAAGAGACCCAGTACTTC.

This clonotype was seen a handful of times. The V and J genes are TRBV11-2 and TRBJ1-1; maybe TRBD1 (6 bases). The CDR3 length is 14 residues. V gave up 3 bases and J gave up 5 bases, with 13 bases separating them. Germline CDR1 is SGHAT and CDR2 is FQNNGV. CDR3 sequence reads: CASSLVQGETEAFF. The CDR3 DNA follows: TGTGCCAGCAGCTTGGTACAGGGAGAAACTGAAGCTTTCTTT.

The chain has TRBV6-2 or TRBV6-3 and TRBJ2-7, with 7 positions matching TRBD2. CDR1 is MNHEY and CDR2 is SVGEGT in the germline V gene. Unmatched junction bases numbered 7, after V lost 5 bases and J lost 0 bases. The CDR3 has 15 residues. The CDR3 spells CASSTPTSTSYEQYV. CDR3 bases: TGTGCCAGCAGTACGCCGACTAGCACCTCCTACGAGCAGTACGTC.

The rearrangement uses TRBV6-5 and TRBJ1-2; no clear D gene. The germline V gene has CDR1 MNHEY and CDR2 SVGAGI. Trimming pared 5 bases from V and 2 bases from J, leaving 9 bases between. The CDR3 is made up of 13 amino acids. CDR3 loop: CASSPTLNYGYTF. CDR3 DNA: TGTGCCAGCAGTCCGACATTGAACTATGGCTACACCTTC.

The chain combines TRBV13 with TRBJ1-1; possible D gene TRBD1, 5 bases. Deletions cut 3 bases from V and 0 bases from J, with 14 bases between. This CDR3 has 16 residues. Germline values: CDR1 PRHDT, CDR2 FYEKMQ (reference sequence). Written as DNA, the CDR3 is TGTGCCAGCAGCTTCCTGACAGAGGGTTTGAACACTGAAGCTTTCTTT. It encodes CASSFLTEGLNTEAFF.

The chain couples TRBV4-1 to TRBJ1-5; no clear D. This CDR3 is 16 amino acids long. The V gene lost 0 bases and the J gene lost 8 bases, with 17 bases spanning the gap. Germline CDR1 is MGHRA and CDR2 is YSYEKL. The CDR3 DNA sequence: TGCGCCAGCAGCCAAGATGCCAGGTTAGTGGAAAAGCCCCAGCATTTT. Its translation is CASSQDARLVEKPQHF.